The entry below describes one T cell receptor (beta chain). V lost 0 bases, J lost 5 bases, and 13 bases lay in between. Germline CDR1 SGDLS, CDR2 YYNGEE. The CDR3 contains 15 residues. The data are from a study of cytomegalovirus exposure and HLA in healthy donors. PCR employed 60 Vbeta and 13 Jbeta primers. Some clones are missing from TCRdb's copy, which holds only in-frame ones; the method was immunoSEQ multiplex PCR. The sample carries roughly 120,000 clones, 75% to 85% recorded once. This chain uses TRBV9 with TRBJ2-3, with D hard to call. The origin of this receptor is a man in his forties or fifties in good health and CMV-seronegative. Sequencing input: PBMCs. CDR3 residues: CASSVVHDAEDTQYF. Written as DNA, the CDR3 is TGTGCCAGCAGCGTAGTCCATGACGCGGAAGATACGCAGTATTTT. The full variable domain, in which reference TRBV9 and TRBJ2-3 provide the parts outside the CDR3, is DSGVTQTPKHLITATGQRVTLRCSPRSGDLSVYWYQQSLDQGLQFLIQYYNGEERAKGNILERFSAQQFPDLHSELNLSSLELGDSALYFCASSVVHDAEDTQYFGPGTRLTVL.